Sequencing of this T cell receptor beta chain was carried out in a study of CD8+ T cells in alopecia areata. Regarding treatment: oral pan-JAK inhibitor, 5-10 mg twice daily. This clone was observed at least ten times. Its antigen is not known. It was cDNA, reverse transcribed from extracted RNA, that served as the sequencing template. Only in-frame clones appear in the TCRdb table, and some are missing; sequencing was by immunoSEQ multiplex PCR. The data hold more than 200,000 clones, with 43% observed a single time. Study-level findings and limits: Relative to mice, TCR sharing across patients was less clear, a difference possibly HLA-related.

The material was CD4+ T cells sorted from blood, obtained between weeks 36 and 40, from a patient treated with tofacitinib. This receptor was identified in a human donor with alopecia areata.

The CDR3 here is CASSPKADRGRTEQYF. The CDR3 DNA follows: TGTGCCAGCTCACCAAAAGCGGACAGGGGGCGAACCGAGCAGTACTTC. The chain is built from TRBV18 and TRBJ2-7; 11 positions agree with TRBD1. This CDR3 spans 16 amino acids. Germline lookup yields CDR1 KGHSH and CDR2 LQKENI. Trimming removed 2 bases from V and 6 bases from J; junction bases left unmatched: 9.